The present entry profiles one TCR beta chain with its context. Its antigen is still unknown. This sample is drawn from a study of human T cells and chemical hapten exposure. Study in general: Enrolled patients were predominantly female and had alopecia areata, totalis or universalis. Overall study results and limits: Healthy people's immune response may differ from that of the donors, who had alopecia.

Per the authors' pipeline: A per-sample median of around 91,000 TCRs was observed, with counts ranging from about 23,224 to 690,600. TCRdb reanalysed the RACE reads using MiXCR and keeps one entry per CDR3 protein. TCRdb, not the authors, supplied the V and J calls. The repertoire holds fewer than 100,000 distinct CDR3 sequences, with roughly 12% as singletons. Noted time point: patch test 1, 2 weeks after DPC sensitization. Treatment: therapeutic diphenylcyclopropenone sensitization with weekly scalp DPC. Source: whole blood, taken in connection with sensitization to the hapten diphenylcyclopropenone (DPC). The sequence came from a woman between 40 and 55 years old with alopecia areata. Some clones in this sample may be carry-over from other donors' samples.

CDR3 sequence: CASSPGTSGSLYEQYF. The CDR3 DNA is TGTGCCAGCAGCCCAGGGACTAGCGGGAGTTTATACGAGCAGTACTTC. V usage is TRBV3-1 and J usage is TRBJ2-7; 14 bases match TRBD2. J lost 4 bases, V lost 4 bases, and 6 bases had no gene match. The CDR3 is 16 amino acids. CDR1 and CDR2 (germline): LGHDT, YNNKEL (reference sequence).